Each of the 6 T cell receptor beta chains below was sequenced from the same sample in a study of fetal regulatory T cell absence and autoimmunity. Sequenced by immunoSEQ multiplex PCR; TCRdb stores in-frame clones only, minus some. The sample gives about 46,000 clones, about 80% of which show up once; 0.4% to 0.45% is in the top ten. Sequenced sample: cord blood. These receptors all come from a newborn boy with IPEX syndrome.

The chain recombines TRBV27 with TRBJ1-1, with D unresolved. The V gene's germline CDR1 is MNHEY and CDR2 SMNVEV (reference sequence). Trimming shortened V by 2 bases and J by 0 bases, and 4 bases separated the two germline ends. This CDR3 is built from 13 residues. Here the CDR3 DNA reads TGTGCCAGCAGTTTACACATGAACACTGAAGCTTTCTTT. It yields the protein CASSLHMNTEAFF.

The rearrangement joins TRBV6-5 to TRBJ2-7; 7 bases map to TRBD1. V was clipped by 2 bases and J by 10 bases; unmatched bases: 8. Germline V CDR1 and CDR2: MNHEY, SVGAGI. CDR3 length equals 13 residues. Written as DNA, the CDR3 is TGTGCCAGCAGTTACGGAGCAGGGGGTCCTCAGTACTTC. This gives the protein CASSYGAGGPQYF.

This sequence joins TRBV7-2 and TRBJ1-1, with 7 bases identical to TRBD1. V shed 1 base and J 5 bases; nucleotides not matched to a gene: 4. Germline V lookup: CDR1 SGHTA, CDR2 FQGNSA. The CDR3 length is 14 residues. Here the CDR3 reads CASSLGPGGTEAFF. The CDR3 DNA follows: TGTGCCAGCAGCTTAGGGCCAGGGGGGACTGAAGCTTTCTTT.

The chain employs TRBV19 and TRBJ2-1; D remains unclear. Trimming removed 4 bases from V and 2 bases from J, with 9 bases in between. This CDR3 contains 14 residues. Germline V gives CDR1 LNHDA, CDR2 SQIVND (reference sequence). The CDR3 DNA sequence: TGTGCCAGTAGTACCTACACCCCCTACAATGAGCAGTTCTTC. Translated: CASSTYTPYNEQFF.

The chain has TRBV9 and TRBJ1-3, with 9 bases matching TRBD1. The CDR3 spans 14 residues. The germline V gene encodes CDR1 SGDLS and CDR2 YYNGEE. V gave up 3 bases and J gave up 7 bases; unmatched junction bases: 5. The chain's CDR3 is CASSETGGRNTIYF. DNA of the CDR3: TGTGCCAGCAGCGAGACAGGGGGTCGTAACACCATATATTTT.

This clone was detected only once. CDR3 in amino acids: CASSRRGFTDTQYF. As DNA, the CDR3 is TGTGCCAGCAGTCGCAGGGGGTTCACAGATACGCAGTATTTT. V usage is TRBV6-5 and J usage is TRBJ2-3; 7 nucleotides agree with TRBD1. The ends lost 5 bases at V and 2 bases at J; junction bases unmatched: 4. The CDR3 is 14 residues long. Germline loops: CDR1 MNHEY, CDR2 SVGAGI.